The 22 T cell receptor beta chains given below trace back to one sample, sequenced in a study of T cell responses to AZD1222 COVID-19 vaccine (dated by TCRdb to about 2021). Receptors were amplified or captured by the immunoSEQ multiplex PCR assay. Sourced from immuneACCESS, this table was stored by TCRdb with only in-frame sequences that have V and J called. A share of the clones is absent; for the studies checked, an unresolved V gene accounts for under half, and the remainder has no known explanation. The sample yields some 100,000 clones; roughly nine tenths were counted once. The ten largest make up around 2.9% of the sample. Interpreted using the paper, the time point label stands for: about 28 days (+/-7) after the second vaccine dose. This material consisted of peripheral blood, taken 28 days after the second AZD1222 dose. The receptors stem from an adult who received the AZD1222 COVID-19 vaccine.

The J gene is TRBJ1-2, the V gene TRBV30; D might be TRBD1 (5 bases). V was shortened by 4 bases and J by 6 bases, with 21 bases between the two germline ends. In germline, CDR1 is GTSNPN, CDR2 SVGIG (reference sequence). The CDR3 consists of 15 residues. The CDR3 DNA reads as TGTGCCTGGATCGGATTGGGGACGGAGAAGAATGGCTACACCTTC. Its translation is CAWIGLGTEKNGYTF.

V usage is TRBV21-1 and J usage is TRBJ2-3; the table gives TRBD2 as D, unverified against the DNA. TRBV21-1 is a recognized pseudogene. The CDR3 spans 16 residues. CDR3 residues: CASSKEGTSKADTQYF. The CDR3 DNA follows: TGTGCCAGCAGCAAGGAGGGAACTAGCAAGGCAGATACGCAGTATTTT.

The genes are TRBV4-2 and TRBJ2-1; 8 bases are a match to TRBD1. The germline CDR1 and CDR2 sequences are LGHNA and YNFKEQ. The CDR3 is 17 residues long. V gave up 0 bases and J gave up 6 bases; unmatched junction bases: 10. CDR3 sequence: CASSQDGSGGQGNEQFF. The CDR3 DNA reads TGTGCCAGCAGCCAAGACGGGTCAGGCGGACAGGGCAATGAGCAGTTCTTC.

This clone appeared a few times. The chain uses TRBV3-1 (or the pseudogene TRBV3-2) and TRBJ1-6; D unclear. The CDR3 length is 16 residues. V lost 1 base and J 10 bases, leaving 17 bases between the germline ends. The germline CDR1 and CDR2 sequences are LGHDT and YNNKEL (reference sequence). The CDR3 coding sequence is TGTGCCAGCAGCCAAGTTTTTGTAACTCAGAGGTCACCCCTCCACTTT. Residues: CASSQVFVTQRSPLHF.

This chain joins TRBV24-1 and TRBJ2-3; D may be TRBD1 (5 bases). The germline CDR1 and CDR2 sequences are KGHDR and SFDVKD. This CDR3 contains 13 residues. The ends were cut back, 9 bases at V and 1 base at J, with 10 bases in the middle. The CDR3 here is CATQGKGTDTQYF. CDR3 DNA: TGTGCCACCCAGGGTAAAGGCACAGATACGCAGTATTTT.

CDR3 coding DNA: TGTGCCAGCAGGAGGGACAGGAACACCGGGGAGCTGTTTTTT. It yields the protein CASRRDRNTGELFF. The chain employs TRBV2 and TRBJ2-2, with TRBD1 identical over 7 bases. The V segment lost 6 bases and the J segment 1 base; nucleotides outside the gene matches: 2. Per germline, CDR1 SNHLY and CDR2 FYNNEI. This CDR3 has 14 amino acids.

Concerning this clone: At one boundary the junction diverges from the germline segment, which might be a read error. V is TRBV7-3 and J is TRBJ2-1, with D perhaps matching TRBD1 (6 bases). The CDR3 contains 15 residues. Germline CDR1 is SGHTA and CDR2 is FQGTGA. The DNA for the CDR3 is TGTGCCAGCAGCTCATCGGTGGGCAGGGGATACCAACTGCTCTTC. Amino acids: CASSSSVGRGYQLLF.

V gene TRBV13 combines with J gene TRBJ1-2; 12 nucleotides match TRBD1. This CDR3 comprises 14 residues. V shed 3 bases, J shed 8 bases, and the junction held 4 bases outside the gene matches. Germline CDR1 PRHDT, CDR2 FYEKMQ (reference sequence). The CDR3 here is CASSLGQGARGYTF. The CDR3 nucleotides are TGTGCCAGCAGCTTGGGACAGGGGGCTAGGGGCTACACCTTC.

The J gene is TRBJ1-1, the V gene TRBV24-1, with a weak D call TRBD1 (6 bases). V was pared by 7 bases and J by 6 bases, with 14 bases between. The CDR3 loop spans 13 amino acids. Germline-derived CDR1 and CDR2 are KGHDR and SFDVKD. The CDR3 nucleotides are TGTGCCACCAGCAGGGGAGGAACAGCTGAAGCTTTCTTT. Encoded protein: CATSRGGTAEAFF.

This chain uses TRBV30 with TRBJ1-1; TRBD1 is a possible D gene (6 bases). V lost 7 bases and J lost 4, with 13 bases in between. The germline CDR1 and CDR2 sequences are GTSNPN and SVGIG (reference sequence). The CDR3 contains 12 residues. CDR3 nucleotides: TGTGCCTCAACAGGGAGTTTCACTGAAGCTTTCTTT. It encodes CASTGSFTEAFF.

CDR3 sequence (DNA): TGTGCCAGCAGCTTGGACCCTAACTATGGCTACACCTTC. Translated, it gives CASSLDPNYGYTF. The V gene is TRBV7-2, the J gene TRBJ1-2; no firm D call. Germline loops: CDR1 SGHTA, CDR2 FQGNSA. The ends were cut back, 3 bases at V and 0 bases at J, with 5 bases in the middle. CDR3 length: 13 residues.

This clone was seen a single time. This chain uses TRBV19 with TRBJ1-2; D possibly corresponds to TRBD1 (6 bases). The CDR3 extends over 15 amino acids. V was shortened by 5 bases and J by 0 bases, with 13 bases between the two germline ends. Per the germline V gene, CDR1 is LNHDA and CDR2 is SQIVND (reference sequence). The CDR3 here is CASSPQGRANYGYTF. The DNA of the CDR3 is TGTGCCAGTAGTCCGCAGGGGCGAGCTAACTATGGCTACACCTTC.

The chain links TRBV3-1 (or the pseudogene TRBV3-2) to TRBJ1-2, with no clear D. The V end lost 0 bases, the J end lost 8 bases, and 13 bases lay between the germline ends. Germline V gives CDR1 LGHDT, CDR2 YNNKEL (reference sequence). The CDR3 consists of 14 residues. Here the CDR3 DNA reads TGTGCCAGCAGCCAAGATATCAGTCTCTTGGGCTACACCTTC. This translates into CASSQDISLLGYTF.

CDR3 protein: CASSISRNTIYF. The CDR3 DNA follows: TGTGCCAGCAGCATATCCAGAAACACCATATATTTT. This rearrangement joins TRBV7-2 to TRBJ1-3; D unclear. V was trimmed by 5 bases and J by 5 bases, leaving 7 bases between them. The CDR3 contains 12 residues. Germline loops: CDR1 SGHTA, CDR2 FQGNSA. Supplemented by reference TRBV7-2 and TRBJ1-3, the full variable domain reads GAGVSQSPSNKVTEKGKDVELRCDPISGHTALYWYRQSLGQGLEFLIYFQGNSAPDKSGLPSDRFSAERTGGSVSTLTIQRTQQEDSAVYLCASSISRNTIYFGEGSWLTVV.

The CDR3 bases are TGTGCCAGCAGCCCTCCCTCTAGCGGGGGGACCTTTAGCACAGATACGCAGTATTTT. Translating it yields CASSPPSSGGTFSTDTQYF. The gene calls are TRBV5-4 and TRBJ2-3; 11 nucleotides line up with TRBD2. Germline assignment: CDR1 SGHNT and CDR2 YYREEE (reference sequence). The CDR3 is 19 amino acids. J was trimmed by 0 bases and V by 4 bases; bases with no gene match: 13. Using reference TRBV5-4 and TRBJ2-3 for the parts outside the CDR3, the full variable domain is ETGVTQSPTHLIKTRGQQVTLRCSSQSGHNTVSWYQQALGQGPQFIFQYYREEENGRGNFPPRFSGLQFPNYSSELNVNALELDDSALYLCASSPPSSGGTFSTDTQYFGPGTRLTVL.

The chain carries TRBV2 and TRBJ1-3; no reliable D call. The CDR3 contains 15 residues. In germline, CDR1 is SNHLY, CDR2 FYNNEI. V lost 6 bases and J lost 0, with 12 bases in between. The CDR3, as DNA: TGTGCCAGCAGGCTCGGGGTCAGCTCTGGAAACACCATATATTTT. Translating gives CASRLGVSSGNTIYF.

This rearrangement joins TRBV30 to TRBJ1-6, with a possible D match to TRBD1 (6 bases). V dropped 6 bases and J dropped 9 bases, with 18 bases sitting between them. Per the germline V gene, CDR1 is GTSNPN and CDR2 is SVGIG (reference sequence). The CDR3 is made up of 14 amino acids. CDR3 region: CACRRGVTSSPLHF. CDR3 nucleotide sequence: TGTGCCTGTAGGAGGGGGGTGACTAGTTCACCCCTCCACTTT.

The chain uses TRBV19 and TRBJ2-7; the match to TRBD1 covers 7 bases. Germline trimming cut 5 bases from V and 6 bases from J; bases unmatched to any gene: 10. There are 14 residues in the CDR3. Per the germline V gene, CDR1 is LNHDA and CDR2 is SQIVND (reference sequence). The CDR3 DNA sequence: TGTGCCAGTAGTTTAGGGGGCGAGGGGTTCGAGCAGTACTTC. Its protein is CASSLGGEGFEQYF.

This rearrangement joins TRBV15 to TRBJ1-2, with no clear D. Germline assignment: CDR1 LNHNV and CDR2 YYDKDF (reference sequence). Trimming took off 4 bases at V and 7 bases at J, with 13 bases between the two ends. The CDR3 totals 13 residues. CDR3 sequence (DNA): TGTGCCACCAGCACCGGACTTCTTCGTGGCTACACCTTC. Translation: CATSTGLLRGYTF.

The sample holds one count of this clone. CDR3 sequence (DNA): TGCGCCAGCAGCTTCGGCTTAGGGGGGGTTCAGGGCACAGATACGCAGTATTTT. It yields the protein CASSFGLGGVQGTDTQYF. The rearrangement joins TRBV5-1 to TRBJ2-3; maybe TRBD2 (7 bases). The germline CDR1 and CDR2 sequences are SGHRS and YFSETQ. The length of the CDR3 is 18 residues. The V and J ends lost 2 bases and 1 base respectively, with 20 bases between them.

This chain links TRBV6-5 with TRBJ1-6; 7 bases line up with TRBD1. Germline V gene sequence: CDR1 MNHEY, CDR2 SVGAGI. Germline trimming cut 7 bases from V and 9 bases from J; bases unmatched to any gene: 9. The CDR3 length is 14 residues. The chain's CDR3 is CASTGNRGTSPLHF. DNA of the CDR3: TGTGCCAGCACAGGAAACAGGGGAACTTCACCCCTCCACTTT.

By share, this clone counts as medium-sized. The gene calls are TRBV27 and TRBJ2-5; tentative D call: TRBD1 (5 bases). Trimming removed 4 bases from V and 1 base from J, with 13 bases in between. Germline V gives CDR1 MNHEY, CDR2 SMNVEV (reference sequence). The CDR3 runs 15 residues. The CDR3 is CASSSQLDSQETQYF. CDR3 coding DNA: TGTGCCAGCAGTTCACAATTAGACAGCCAAGAGACCCAGTACTTC.